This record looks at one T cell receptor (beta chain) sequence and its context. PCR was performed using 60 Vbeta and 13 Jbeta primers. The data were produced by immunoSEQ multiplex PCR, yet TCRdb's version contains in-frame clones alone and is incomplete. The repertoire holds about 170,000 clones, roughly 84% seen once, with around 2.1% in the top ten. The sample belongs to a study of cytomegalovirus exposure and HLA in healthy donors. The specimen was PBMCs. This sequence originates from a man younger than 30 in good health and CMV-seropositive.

In DNA, the CDR3 is TGTGCCAGCAGAGCGGTAGACAGGAAGAAAGACAATGAGCAGTTCTTC. Translated, it gives CASRAVDRKKDNEQFF. The chain couples TRBV5-8 to TRBJ2-1, with a tentative D call TRBD1 (6 bases). This CDR3 has 16 residues. The germline V gene has CDR1 SGHTS and CDR2 YDEGEE. V was clipped by 5 bases and J by 5 bases, with 20 bases between them.